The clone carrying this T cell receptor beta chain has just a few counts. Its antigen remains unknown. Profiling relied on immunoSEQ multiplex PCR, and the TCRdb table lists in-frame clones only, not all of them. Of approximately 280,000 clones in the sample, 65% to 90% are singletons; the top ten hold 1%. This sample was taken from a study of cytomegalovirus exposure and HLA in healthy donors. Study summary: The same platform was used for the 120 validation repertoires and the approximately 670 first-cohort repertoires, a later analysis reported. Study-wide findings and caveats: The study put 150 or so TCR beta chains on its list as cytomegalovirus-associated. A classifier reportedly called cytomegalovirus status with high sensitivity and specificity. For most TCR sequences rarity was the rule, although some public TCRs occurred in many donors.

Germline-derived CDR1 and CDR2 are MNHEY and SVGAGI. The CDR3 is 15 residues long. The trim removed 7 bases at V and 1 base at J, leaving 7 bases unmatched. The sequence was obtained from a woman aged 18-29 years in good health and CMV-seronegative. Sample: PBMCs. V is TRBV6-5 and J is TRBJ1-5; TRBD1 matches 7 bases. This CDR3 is CASTNRGWSNQPQHF. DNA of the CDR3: TGTGCCAGCACCAACAGGGGTTGGAGCAATCAGCCCCAGCATTTT.